These T cell receptor beta chains were read from a single sample in a study of Ad26.COV2.S vaccination and SARS-CoV-2 variants. TCRdb's table, derived via immunoSEQ multiplex PCR, lists solely in-frame clones and lacks some. Of roughly 390,000 clones in the sample, 70% to 90% were seen once. The sample consisted of peripheral blood, taken in a trial of Ad26.COV2.S vaccine versus placebo. The receptor source for this set is a person between 18 and 60 years old who received the Ad26.COV2.S COVID-19 vaccine or a placebo. The CDR3 runs from the conserved cysteine through the conserved F or W. The D gene is left open where the match is weak. Size tells how often a clone was seen (once, few, many) or the class of an expanded clone, and some rows leave it out.

D,V,size,J,DNA,CDR3
-,TRBV29-1,-,TRBJ1-2,TGCAGCGTCCCAATGGGGGTGACGGGCTATGGCTACACCTTC,CSVPMGVTGYGYTF
-,TRBV19,few,TRBJ1-1,TGTGCCAGTAGTATCGACAGACAGAACACTGAAGCTTTCTTT,CASSIDRQNTEAFF
-,TRBV20-1,-,TRBJ2-1,TGCAGTGCCAGACTTACTAATGAGCAGTTCTTC,CSARLTNEQFF
-,TRBV25-1,once,TRBJ1-1,TGTGCCAGCAGGACCTTCCAGGAGATTGAAGCTTTCTTT,CASRTFQEIEAFF
-,TRBV11-2,once,TRBJ2-5,TGTGCCAGCAGCTTACGGTTACAAGAGACCCAGTACTTC,CASSLRLQETQYF
-,TRBV4-1,once,TRBJ1-1,TGCGCCAGCAAGGACAGGAACACTGAAGCTTTCTTT,CASKDRNTEAFF
-,TRBV2,-,TRBJ1-3,TGTGCCAGCAGTGAGATGGGCAGGGCAGGTGGAAACACCATATATTTT,CASSEMGRAGGNTIYF
-,TRBV6-1,-,TRBJ2-7,TGTGCCAGCAGTGAAGCCTACGAGCAGTACTTC,CASSEAYEQYF
TRBD1,TRBV10-2,-,TRBJ1-2,TGCGCCAGCAGTGCGATAATAGGACAGGAGGCGGGTGGCTACACCTTC,CASSAIIGQEAGGYTF
-,TRBV21-1,-,TRBJ1-2,TGTGCCAGCAGCAAACAAAGCGACAGGGGCCATCTCTATGGCTACACCTTC,CASSKQSDRGHLYGYTF
TRBD1,TRBV6-5,-,TRBJ1-5,TGTGCCAGCAGACAGGGGCCTGACAATCAGCCCCAGCATTTT,CASRQGPDNQPQHF
-,TRBV6-1,-,TRBJ2-2,TGTGCCAGCAGTGAGCGAGGGACTCAGAACACCGGGGAGCTGTTTTTT,CASSERGTQNTGELFF
-,TRBV4-1,-,TRBJ1-5,TGCGCCAGCAGCCAAGTCGGGGTCGGTCAGCCCCAGCATTTT,CASSQVGVGQPQHF
TRBD1,TRBV7-9,-,TRBJ1-2,TGTGCCAGCAGCTTCAGCAGGGGGCATGGCTACACCTTC,CASSFSRGHGYTF
-,TRBV10-2,-,TRBJ1-2,TGCGCCAGCAGTGAATCTGCGACCTATGGCTACACCTTC,CASSESATYGYTF
-,TRBV19,-,TRBJ2-5,TGTGCCAGTAGTCGGGGGTCCGGGAAATTTACCCAGTACTTC,CASSRGSGKFTQYF
-,TRBV5-6,-,TRBJ1-5,TGTGCCAGCAGCTTGGCGGGGAACCAATATAGCAATCAGCCCCAGCATTTT,CASSLAGNQYSNQPQHF
-,TRBV27,-,TRBJ2-7,TGTGCCAGCAGTTTAGTATTCCGGGGGCTAGGGTCCTACGAGCAGTACTTC,CASSLVFRGLGSYEQYF
-,TRBV6-5,-,TRBJ2-3,TGTGCCAGCAAACTAGCCATCACAGATACGCAGTATTTT,CASKLAITDTQYF
TRBD2,TRBV4-1,-,TRBJ2-1,TGCGCCAGCTCCGGGACTAGCAATGAGCAGTTCTTC,CASSGTSNEQFF
-,TRBV10-3,-,TRBJ2-2,TGTGCCATCAGTGAGTCGGGCAGAACGAACACCGGGGAGCTGTTTTTT,CAISESGRTNTGELFF
-,TRBV7-9,-,TRBJ2-7,TGTGCCAGCAGCTGGGTCCCGGCCTACGAGCAGTACTTC,CASSWVPAYEQYF
-,TRBV16,-,TRBJ2-1,TGTGCCAGCAGCCAATCTGTGGGGTGGAGCTCCTACAATGAGCAGTTCTTC,CASSQSVGWSSYNEQFF
TRBD1,TRBV4-1,once,TRBJ1-1,TGCGCCAGCAGCCAAGTCGGGGAGGGACAGACGAACACTGAAGCTTTCTTT,CASSQVGEGQTNTEAFF
TRBD1,TRBV6-4,-,TRBJ2-5,TGTGCCAGCAGTGCCGGGACAGGGGAAAACCAAGAGACCCAGTACTTC,CASSAGTGENQETQYF
-,TRBV7-2,-,TRBJ2-7,TGTGCCAGCAGCTTCTCCTACGAGCAGTACTTC,CASSFSYEQYF
-,TRBV7-6,-,TRBJ2-3,TGTGCCAGCAGCTTAGCCAGGGGATACACAGATACGCAGTATTTT,CASSLARGYTDTQYF
TRBD1,TRBV14,few,TRBJ1-2,TGTGCCAGCAGCCAAGGGACAGGGAGACAGAATGGCTACACCTTC,CASSQGTGRQNGYTF
TRBD1,TRBV7-2,-,TRBJ2-6,TGTGCCAGCAGCTTAGGACAGGGGGCTGGAGGGGCCAACGTCCTGACTTTC,CASSLGQGAGGANVLTF
TRBD1,TRBV19,-,TRBJ1-5,TGTGCCAGTAGTCCGGACAGGGACGCTCAGCCCCAGCATTTT,CASSPDRDAQPQHF
-,TRBV6-5,-,TRBJ1-5,TGTGCCAGCAGCCTAGACGGGTACAGCAATCAGCCCCAGCATTTT,CASSLDGYSNQPQHF
TRBD1,TRBV5-6,-,TRBJ2-4,TGTGCCAGCATCCGACAGGGGGCCGGCGCCAAAAACATTCAGTACTTC,CASIRQGAGAKNIQYF
-,TRBV6-6,-,TRBJ1-2,TGTGCCAGCAACAGACAAAGCGAGGGCTACACCTTC,CASNRQSEGYTF
-,TRBV7-8,-,TRBJ1-1,TGTGCCAGCAGCGCCCCGTTGGGTCTGAACACTGAAGCTTTCTTT,CASSAPLGLNTEAFF
-,TRBV7-2,-,TRBJ2-6,TGTGCCAGCAGCCCCACCTCTACGGGCGCTGGGGCCAACGTCCTGACTTTC,CASSPTSTGAGANVLTF
TRBD1,TRBV7-2,-,TRBJ1-2,TGTGCCAGCAGCGCAGCGGGACAGGGGGCGCTTGGCTATGGCTACACCTTC,CASSAAGQGALGYGYTF
-,TRBV7-9,-,TRBJ1-1,TGTGCCAGCAATCGGTGGGCCGGGGGGAAGCGCACTGAAGCTTTCTTT,CASNRWAGGKRTEAFF
-,TRBV19,-,TRBJ1-1,TGTGCCAGTAGTATAGGTCCGAACACTGAAGCTTTCTTT,CASSIGPNTEAFF
TRBD1,TRBV5-1,-,TRBJ1-6,TGCGCCACAGCTTGGGGCCGGGACAGGGGAGGCTCACCCCTCCACTTT,CATAWGRDRGGSPLHF
TRBD1,TRBV19,-,TRBJ1-1,TGTGCCAGTAGTCCCCTAGGTCGGACAGGGGGGTTTGGTGAAGCTTTCTTT,CASSPLGRTGGFGEAFF
-,TRBV30,-,TRBJ1-5,TGTGCCTATAGTTCTGGACAGCTAAATCAACCCCAGCATTTT,CAYSSGQLNQPQHF
TRBD2,TRBV5-1,-,TRBJ2-3,TGCGCCAGTAAGCGGGGGGAAAGCACAGATACGCAGTATTTT,CASKRGESTDTQYF
TRBD1,TRBV27,once,TRBJ2-2,TGTGCCAGCAGGGGGTCGGGCAGGGGGCTAATAACGAACACCGGGGAGCTGTTTTTT,CASRGSGRGLITNTGELFF
-,TRBV7-9,-,TRBJ2-5,TGTGCCAGCAGCTTAGTTAGGGGCCTGAGGGAGACCCAGTACTTC,CASSLVRGLRETQYF
TRBD1,TRBV6-2/TRBV6-3,once,TRBJ1-2,TGTGCCAGCAGTTACTCGAAGGTCCGACAGGGGCCTGACTATGGCTACACCTTC,CASSYSKVRQGPDYGYTF
-,TRBV4-1,-,TRBJ1-1,TGCGCCAGCAGCCACGTAACAGGGATGAACACTGAAGCTTTCTTT,CASSHVTGMNTEAFF
-,TRBV9,-,TRBJ1-2,TGTGCCAGCAGCGTAGCGGGGCAGGGCTTCTATGGCTACACCTTC,CASSVAGQGFYGYTF
TRBD1,TRBV2,-,TRBJ1-2,TGTGCCAGCAGACCCGGGACAGGGAAAAACTATGGCTACACCTTC,CASRPGTGKNYGYTF